This is a list of T cell receptor beta chains from one sample in a study of blood T cell repertoires in COVID-19. The repertoire was sequenced with immunoSEQ multiplex PCR; TCRdb's copy has only in-frame clones and lacks some. The repertoire includes about 140,000 clones, around three quarters of them detected once, and roughly 3.5% sits in the top ten. What was sequenced was peripheral blood. The receptors stem from a man aged 55 to 69 with acute or convalescent COVID-19. Both conserved end residues are part of each CDR3. Fields, in order: J gene, clone size, V gene, D gene, CDR3 protein, CDR3 DNA. The D gene is left open where the match is weak. Only some rows state a clone size, as once, few, many or a class for expanded clones.

>TRBJ2-3|NA|TRBV11-3|NA
CASSLDRTTRPADTQYF
TGTGCCAGCAGCTTAGATAGGACTACACGTCCCGCAGATACGCAGTATTTT
>TRBJ2-6|NA|TRBV28|NA
CASRSGVAGANVLTF
TGTGCCAGCAGGTCAGGGGTAGCTGGGGCCAACGTCCTGACTTTC
>TRBJ2-4|NA|TRBV2|TRBD2
CASSAFAGGQGIQYF
TGTGCCAGCTCGGCCTTTGCGGGAGGTCAGGGCATTCAGTACTTC
>TRBJ1-2|NA|TRBV5-6|NA
CASSPGGAGSNYGYTF
TGTGCCAGCAGCCCGGGCGGGGCAGGGTCGAACTATGGCTACACCTTC
>TRBJ2-3|NA|TRBV11-2|TRBD1
CASSSLDRGLPDTQYF
TGTGCCAGCAGCTCACTCGACAGGGGGCTTCCAGATACGCAGTATTTT
>TRBJ1-6|once|TRBV28|NA
CASSPGTTLHF
TGTGCCAGCAGCCCCGGGACTACCCTCCACTTT
>TRBJ1-5|NA|TRBV28|NA
CASSLSGNNQPQHF
TGTGCCAGCAGTTTATCGGGGAACAATCAGCCCCAGCATTTT
>TRBJ1-6|NA|TRBV21-1|NA
CASSLTGGSPLHF
TGTGCCAGCAGCCTTACAGGGGGGTCACCCCTCCACTTT
>TRBJ1-2|NA|TRBV19|NA
CASSIAGTVYGYTF
TGTGCCAGTAGTATCGCGGGGACCGTCTATGGCTACACCTTC
>TRBJ2-7|NA|TRBV3-1/TRBV3-2|TRBD2
CATGTSGNYEQYF
TGTGCCACCGGGACTAGCGGTAACTACGAGCAGTACTTC
>TRBJ1-2|NA|TRBV6-5|NA
CASSYGPTANYGYTF
TGTGCCAGCAGTTATGGGCCGACAGCTAACTATGGCTACACCTTC
>TRBJ2-1|NA|TRBV20-1|TRBD2
CSASRGLADEQFF
TGCAGTGCTAGTAGGGGACTAGCGGACGAGCAGTTCTTC
>TRBJ2-5|NA|TRBV27|NA
CASSFGQGLIETQYF
TGTGCCAGCAGTTTTGGCCAGGGGTTAATAGAGACCCAGTACTTC
>TRBJ2-6|NA|TRBV24-1|NA
CATSDPLRAGANVLTF
TGTGCCACCAGTGACCCCCTGAGGGCCGGGGCCAACGTCCTGACTTTC
>TRBJ1-1|NA|TRBV28|NA
CASSKDRRNTEAFF
TGTGCCAGCAGTAAAGACAGGCGGAACACTGAAGCTTTCTTT
>TRBJ1-5|NA|TRBV28|NA
CASSALSNQPQHF
TGTGCCAGCAGTGCGCTTAGCAATCAGCCCCAGCATTTT
>TRBJ2-7|few|TRBV10-3|NA
CAISTTSASYEQYF
TGTGCCATCTCAACCACGAGCGCGTCCTACGAGCAGTACTTC
>TRBJ1-4|NA|TRBV6-6|NA
CASRPGTINEKLFF
TGTGCCAGCAGGCCCGGGACAATTAATGAAAAACTGTTTTTT
>TRBJ1-1|NA|TRBV6-5|NA
CASRLGFGTEAFF
TGTGCCAGCAGACTCGGGTTCGGCACTGAAGCTTTCTTT
>TRBJ1-2|NA|TRBV6-6|NA
CASSYSEGGGYF
TGTGCCAGCAGTTACTCGGAAGGCGGGGGATACTTC